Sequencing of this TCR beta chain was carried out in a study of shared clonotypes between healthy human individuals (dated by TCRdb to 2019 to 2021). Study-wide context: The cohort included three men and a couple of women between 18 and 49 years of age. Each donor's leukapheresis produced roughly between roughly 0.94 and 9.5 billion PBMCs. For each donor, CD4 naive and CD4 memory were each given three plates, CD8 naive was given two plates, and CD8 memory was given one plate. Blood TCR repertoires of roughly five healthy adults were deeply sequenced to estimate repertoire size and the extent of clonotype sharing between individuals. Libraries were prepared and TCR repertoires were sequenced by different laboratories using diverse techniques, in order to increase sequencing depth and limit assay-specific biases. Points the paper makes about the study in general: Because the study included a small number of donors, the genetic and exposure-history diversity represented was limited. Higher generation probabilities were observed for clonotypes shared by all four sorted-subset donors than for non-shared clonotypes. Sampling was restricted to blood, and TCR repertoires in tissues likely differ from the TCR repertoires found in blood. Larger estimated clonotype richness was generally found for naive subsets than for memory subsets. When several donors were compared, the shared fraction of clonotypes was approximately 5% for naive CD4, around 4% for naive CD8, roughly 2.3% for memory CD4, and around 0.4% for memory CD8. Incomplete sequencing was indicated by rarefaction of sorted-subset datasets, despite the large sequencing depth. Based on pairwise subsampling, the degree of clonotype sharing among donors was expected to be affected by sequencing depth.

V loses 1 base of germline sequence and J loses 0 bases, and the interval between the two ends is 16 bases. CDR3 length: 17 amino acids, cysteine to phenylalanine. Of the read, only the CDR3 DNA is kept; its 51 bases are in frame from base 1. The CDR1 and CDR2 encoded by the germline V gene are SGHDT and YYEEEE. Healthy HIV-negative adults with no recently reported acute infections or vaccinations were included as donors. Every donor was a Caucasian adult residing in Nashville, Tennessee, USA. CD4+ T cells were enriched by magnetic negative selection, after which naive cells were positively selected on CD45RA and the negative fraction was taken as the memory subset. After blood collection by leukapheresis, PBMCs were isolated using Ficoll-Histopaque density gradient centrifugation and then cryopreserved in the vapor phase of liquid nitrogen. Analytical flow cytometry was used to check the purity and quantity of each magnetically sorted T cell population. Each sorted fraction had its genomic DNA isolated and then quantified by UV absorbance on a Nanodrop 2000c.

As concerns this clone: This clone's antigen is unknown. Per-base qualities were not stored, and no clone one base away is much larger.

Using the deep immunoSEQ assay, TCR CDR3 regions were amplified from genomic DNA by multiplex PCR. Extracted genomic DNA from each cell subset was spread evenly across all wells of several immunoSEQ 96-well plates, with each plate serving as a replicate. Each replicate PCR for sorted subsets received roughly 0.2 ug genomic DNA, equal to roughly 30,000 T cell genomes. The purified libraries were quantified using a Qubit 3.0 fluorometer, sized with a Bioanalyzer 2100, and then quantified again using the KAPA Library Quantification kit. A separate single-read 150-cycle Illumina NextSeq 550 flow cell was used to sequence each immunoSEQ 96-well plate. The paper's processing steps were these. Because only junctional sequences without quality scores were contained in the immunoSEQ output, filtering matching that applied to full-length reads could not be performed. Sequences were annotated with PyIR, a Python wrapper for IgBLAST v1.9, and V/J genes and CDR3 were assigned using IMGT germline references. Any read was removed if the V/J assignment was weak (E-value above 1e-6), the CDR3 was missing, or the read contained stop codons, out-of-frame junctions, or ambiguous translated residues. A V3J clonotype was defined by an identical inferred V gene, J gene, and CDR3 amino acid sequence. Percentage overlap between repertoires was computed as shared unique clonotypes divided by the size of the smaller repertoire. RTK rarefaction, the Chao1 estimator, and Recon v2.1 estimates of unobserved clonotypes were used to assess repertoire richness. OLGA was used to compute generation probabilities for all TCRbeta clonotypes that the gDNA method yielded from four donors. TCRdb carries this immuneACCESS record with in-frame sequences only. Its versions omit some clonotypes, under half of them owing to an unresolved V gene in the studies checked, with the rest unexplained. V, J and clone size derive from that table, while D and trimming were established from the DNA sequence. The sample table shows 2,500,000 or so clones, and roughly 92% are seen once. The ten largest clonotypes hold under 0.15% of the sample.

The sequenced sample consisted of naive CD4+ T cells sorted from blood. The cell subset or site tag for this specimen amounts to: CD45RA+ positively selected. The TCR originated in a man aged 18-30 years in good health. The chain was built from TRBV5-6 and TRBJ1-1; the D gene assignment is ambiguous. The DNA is TGTGCCAGCAGCTTGCTGGGTTGGTTAGTCTTGAACACTGAAGCTTTCTTT. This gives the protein CASSLLGWLVLNTEAFF. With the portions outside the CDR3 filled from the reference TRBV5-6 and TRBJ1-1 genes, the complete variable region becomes DAGVTQSPTHLIKTRGQQVTLRCSPKSGHDTVSWYQQALGQGPQFIFQYYEEEERQRGNFPDRFSGHQFPNYSSELNVNALLLGDSALYLCASSLLGWLVLNTEAFFGQGTRLTVV.